This T cell receptor beta chain was sequenced in a study of shared clonotypes between healthy human individuals. About the research overall: Each donor's CD4 naive and CD4 memory cells filled three plates apiece, CD8 naive two, and CD8 memory one.

Under the authors' procedure: Because ImmunoSEQ provided only junction sequences with no quality scores, the filtering differed. The table came from immunoSEQ multiplex PCR; TCRdb's copy has only in-frame clones and leaves some out. The D gene and trimming were derived from the DNA, and the V and J assignments and clone size from that table. The sample includes about 1 million clones, approximately 70% seen only once; the top ten take around 1.5%. Points from the study as a whole: Some clonotypes were shared by all four sorted-subset donors, while others were not shared. The non-shared ones had lower generation probabilities than the shared ones.

Concerning this clone itself: Its antigen remains unidentified.

CD4+ cells yielded CD45RA+ naive and CD45RA-negative memory subsets. The CDR3 is made up of 12 amino acids. The V gene lost 7 bases and the J gene lost 8 bases, with 14 bases spanning the gap. CDR1 and CDR2 from the germline V gene are LNHDA and SQIVND (reference sequence). This TCR was recovered from a man aged 18 to 30 in good health. The sample consisted of memory CD4+ T cells sorted from blood. Subset defined: CD45RA-negative fraction. The chain combines TRBV19 with TRBJ1-2, with D hard to call. DNA for the CDR3: TGTGCCAGTAACACGAACCCCGAGGGCTACACCTTC. Amino acid sequence: CASNTNPEGYTF.